Below, 2 T cell receptor beta chains from the same sample are listed, as sequenced in a study of blood T cell repertoires in COVID-19. The table came from immunoSEQ multiplex PCR; TCRdb's copy has only in-frame clones and leaves some out. The data hold under 45,000 clones, with approximately 73% observed a single time. What was sequenced was peripheral blood. The receptor set was obtained from an elderly man with acute or convalescent COVID-19.

The chain combines TRBV5-1 with TRBJ2-1, with 15 bases that match TRBD2. V lost 3 bases to trimming and J lost 5 bases; unmatched junction nucleotides: 9. The germline CDR1 and CDR2 sequences are SGHRS and YFSETQ. The CDR3 sequence is 18 residues long. The CDR3 region is CASSYGTSGRQENNEQFF. CDR3 nucleotides: TGCGCCAGCAGCTACGGGACTAGCGGGAGGCAGGAGAACAATGAGCAGTTCTTC.

This sequence joins TRBV5-1 and TRBJ2-7; 8 positions match TRBD2. Germline V gene sequence: CDR1 SGHRS, CDR2 YFSETQ. With 2 bases clipped from V and 5 bases from J, the junction kept 3 bases outside the gene matches. This CDR3 is 13 amino acids long. Here the CDR3 reads CASSFTGGDEQYF. CDR3 DNA: TGCGCCAGCAGCTTCACCGGGGGGGACGAGCAGTACTTC.